What follows are 21 T cell receptor beta chains derived from one specimen sequenced in a study of low-dose radiotherapy and immunotherapy resistance in tumors. Covering alpha and beta chains, TRAV- and TRBV-specific primers were used for the first-strand cDNA. The authors amplified TCRs for 20 to 25 PCR cycles with a constant-region primer and a V-primer adapter. TCRdb recomputed calls from the reads with MiXCR, one row per CDR3 protein. This table holds about 80,000 distinct CDR3 sequences, less than 20% found once. Indicated time point: after trial treatment. Treatment of the sample: LDRT plus nivolumab, ipilimumab, low-dose cyclophosphamide and aspirin (RACIN trial). The sample in question was PBMCs, obtained after low-dose radiotherapy plus immunotherapy. These receptors were collected from a male donor with prostate cancer.

This clonotype was found many times. CDR3 loop: CATRDGLLDTQYF. The CDR3 coding sequence is TGTGCCACCAGGGACGGCCTCTTGGATACGCAGTATTTT. The chain couples TRBV15 to TRBJ2-3; unclear D gene. Trimming pared 6 bases from V and 6 bases from J, leaving 13 bases between. CDR3 length equals 13 residues. CDR1 LNHNV and CDR2 YYDKDF come from the germline V gene (reference sequence).

Many counts were recorded for this clonotype. The chain combines TRBV7-9 with TRBJ2-6; no firm D call. Deletions cut 3 bases from V and 0 bases from J, with 15 bases between. The CDR3 runs 18 residues. CDR1 is SEHNR and CDR2 is FQNEAQ in the germline V gene (reference sequence). The DNA for the CDR3 is TGTGCCAGCAGCTTTCCGCCCGACATCTACTCTGGGGCCAACGTCCTGACTTTC. Translated, it gives CASSFPPDIYSGANVLTF.

This clonotype was seen at least ten times. V gene TRBV18 combines with J gene TRBJ2-2; maybe TRBD2 (6 bases). Trimming pared 2 bases from V and 5 bases from J, leaving 15 bases between. The germline gives CDR1 KGHSH, CDR2 LQKENI. The CDR3 runs 16 residues. The CDR3 loop reads CASSPRVAESTGELFF. The CDR3 bases are TGTGCCAGCTCACCAAGGGTAGCGGAATCGACCGGGGAGCTGTTTTTT.

Many counts were recorded for this clonotype. The CDR3 sequence is CASSSVEGSYNEQFF. CDR3 coding DNA: TGTGCCAGCAGTTCAGTAGAAGGCTCCTACAATGAGCAGTTCTTC. The chain joins TRBV28 to TRBJ2-1; unclear D gene. Germline values: CDR1 MDHEN, CDR2 SYDVKM. The CDR3 extends over 15 amino acids. Trimming took off 4 bases at V and 0 bases at J, with 10 bases between the two ends.

At least ten counts were recorded for this clonotype. The chain links TRBV14 to TRBJ2-2; D remains unclear. CDR1 is SGHDN, CDR2 FVKESK, per germline. V was cut by 0 bases and J by 1 base, with 6 bases left in between. This CDR3 has 15 residues. The CDR3: CASSQELGNTGELFF. CDR3 bases: TGTGCCAGCAGCCAAGAACTTGGGAACACCGGGGAGCTGTTTTTT.

This clonotype showed up many times. The chain carries TRBV10-3 and TRBJ1-1, with D unresolved. V was trimmed by 3 bases and J by 0 bases, leaving 5 bases between them. Germline V gives CDR1 ENHRY, CDR2 SYGVKD. This CDR3 comprises 13 residues. CDR3 loop: CAISDSLNTEAFF. CDR3 bases: TGTGCCATCAGTGATTCATTGAACACTGAAGCTTTCTTT.

This clonotype was picked up many times. The J gene is TRBJ2-3, the V gene TRBV11-1; no clear D gene. Trimming pared 6 bases from V and 2 bases from J, leaving 15 bases between. CDR1 is SGHAT and CDR2 is FQDESV in the germline V gene (reference sequence). The CDR3 runs to 15 residues. The CDR3 is CASSSLAPVTDTQYF. The DNA of the CDR3 is TGTGCCAGCAGTTCCCTCGCACCCGTCACAGATACGCAGTATTTT.

This clonotype showed up many times. The chain is built from TRBV3-1 and TRBJ2-7; D is perhaps TRBD2 (5 bases). CDR1 is LGHDT and CDR2 is YNNKEL in the germline V gene (reference sequence). CDR3 size: 13 residues. Trimming stripped 1 base from V and 6 bases from J, with 10 bases between. CDR3 region: CASSQAGKGEQYF. CDR3 DNA sequence: TGTGCCAGCAGCCAAGCCGGGAAAGGCGAGCAGTACTTC.

This sequence joins TRBV3-1 and TRBJ2-5; 7 nucleotides match TRBD2. Germline V gene data show CDR1 as LGHDT and CDR2 as YNNKEL (reference sequence). With 0 bases clipped from V and 1 base from J, the junction kept 11 bases outside the gene matches. The CDR3 has 18 residues. The CDR3 is CASSQDRWAGETQETQYF. The DNA of the CDR3 is TGTGCCAGCAGCCAAGATAGGTGGGCGGGGGAAACCCAAGAGACCCAGTACTTC.

This rearrangement joins TRBV12-3 or TRBV12-4 to TRBJ1-5, with TRBD1 matching 7 bases. This CDR3 region has 16 residues. After removal of 6 bases from V and 2 bases from J, the junction contained 10 bases not matched to a gene. The chain's CDR3 is CASSHRQGGGNQPQHF. The CDR3 coding sequence is TGTGCCAGCAGCCACCGACAGGGAGGCGGCAATCAGCCCCAGCATTTT.

The chain is built from TRBV5-1 and TRBJ2-7; 7 positions match TRBD1. The CDR3 is 14 residues long. The V segment lost 4 bases and the J segment 3 bases; nucleotides outside the gene matches: 7. Germline lookup yields CDR1 SGHRS and CDR2 YFSETQ. The CDR3 DNA reads as TGCGCCAGCAGCCCGGGGACAGTTTACTACGAGCAGTACTTC. Translating gives CASSPGTVYYEQYF.

Ten or more counts support this clonotype. The chain links TRBV28 to TRBJ1-5, with D possibly matching TRBD1 (6 bases). The CDR3 spans 12 residues. Germline CDR1 reads MDHEN; CDR2 reads SYDVKM. V shed 9 bases and J shed 11 bases, with 17 bases lying between them. The CDR3 DNA sequence: TGTGCCAGTACAGGGCTAGGTGGGTCCCAGCATTTT. Translating it yields CASTGLGGSQHF.

Here the CDR3 DNA reads TGCGCCAGCAGTCAATCGTGGGCTATACCCCTCGATCAGCCCCAGCATTTT. This translates into CASSQSWAIPLDQPQHF. V and J are TRBV23-1 and TRBJ1-5, with D unresolved. TRBV23-1 falls under the ORF class, with uncertain function. V was cut by 0 bases and J by 5 bases, with 17 bases left in between. The CDR3 extends over 17 amino acids.

In its sample, this clonotype was seen many times. V usage is TRBV29-1 and J usage is TRBJ2-7; 8 bases are shared with TRBD1. CDR3 length equals 14 residues. Germline values: CDR1 SQVTM, CDR2 ANQGSEA. Germline trimming cut 3 bases from V and 2 bases from J; bases unmatched to any gene: 6. CDR3 coding DNA: TGCAGCGTTGAGACAGGGGTTGCCCCCTACGAGCAGTACTTC. It yields the protein CSVETGVAPYEQYF.

This chain links TRBV4-1 with TRBJ2-4, with 8 bases identical to TRBD2. Per the germline V gene, CDR1 is MGHRA and CDR2 is YSYEKL. The V segment lost 2 bases and the J segment 3 bases; nucleotides outside the gene matches: 6. The CDR3 loop spans 16 amino acids. CDR3 sequence reads: CASSQPTSVNKNIQYF. DNA for the CDR3: TGCGCCAGCAGCCAACCGACTAGCGTAAACAAAAACATTCAGTACTTC.

The V call is TRBV12-3 or TRBV12-4, the J call TRBJ1-1; TRBD1 might be the D (5 bases). V was cut by 5 bases and J by 1 base, with 14 bases left in between. The length of the CDR3 is 15 residues. The CDR3 here is CASSRFGDGNTEAFF. DNA for the CDR3: TGTGCCAGCAGTCGCTTCGGGGACGGGAACACTGAAGCTTTCTTT.

This clonotype was picked up many times. This rearrangement joins TRBV7-9 to TRBJ2-1, with D possibly TRBD2 on 6 matching bases. The V and J ends lost 5 bases and 4 bases respectively, with 18 bases between them. The length of the CDR3 is 16 residues. Germline V gene data show CDR1 as SEHNR and CDR2 as FQNEAQ (reference sequence). The chain's CDR3 is CASSKDSGWPYNEQFF. CDR3 in DNA: TGTGCCAGCAGCAAAGATAGCGGATGGCCTTACAATGAGCAGTTCTTC.

This clonotype was recorded at least ten times. This chain uses TRBV4-3 with TRBJ1-2, with D perhaps TRBD1 (6 bases). V shed 1 base and J shed 6 bases, with 9 bases lying between them. Germline values: CDR1 LGHNA, CDR2 YSLEER. The CDR3 runs to 13 residues. This chain's CDR3 is CASSQARGHGYTF. CDR3 bases: TGCGCCAGCAGCCAAGCCAGGGGCCATGGCTACACCTTC.

Many counts were recorded for this clonotype. The chain recombines TRBV5-1 with TRBJ2-3, with 12 bases matching TRBD2. Germline V lookup: CDR1 SGHRS, CDR2 YFSETQ. V was clipped by 0 bases and J by 2 bases; unmatched bases: 13. The CDR3 has 20 residues. The CDR3 protein is CASSLGPLAGGRQPTDTQYF. CDR3 DNA: TGCGCCAGCAGCTTGGGACCACTAGCGGGAGGACGTCAGCCCACAGATACGCAGTATTTT.

The table lists this clonotype with many counts. The genes are TRBV6-6 and TRBJ2-1; the match to TRBD2 covers 9 bases. V trimming: 2 bases; J trimming: 5 bases; junction bases outside the gene matches: 10. This CDR3 is 17 amino acids long. The germline V gene has CDR1 MNHNY and CDR2 SVGAGI (reference sequence). CDR3 nucleotide sequence: TGTGCCAGCAGTTACCTTGGCGGGAGGGTTGAGGACAATGAGCAGTTCTTC. It codes for CASSYLGGRVEDNEQFF.

This clonotype came up many times. The V call is TRBV29-1, the J call TRBJ2-1; the D is unclear. This CDR3 comprises 11 residues. With 7 bases removed from V and 0 bases from J, the gap between germline ends came to 4 bases. Per the germline V gene, CDR1 is SQVTM and CDR2 is ANQGSEA. CDR3 bases: TGCAGCGCCACCTCCTACAATGAGCAGTTCTTC. Its translation: CSATSYNEQFF.